The 12 T cell receptor beta chains below come from one sample, sequenced in a study of response to subunit inactivated influenza vaccine. One entry per CDR3 protein, called by TCRdb with MiXCR from the RT-PCR reads. The sample lists 800,000 to 1,000,000 distinct CDR3 sequences, 20% to 25% occurring once. The material was PBMCs from blood, obtained around 5 days after vaccination. The receptors shown here come from a man between 50 and 59 years old who received an inactivated influenza vaccine.

The V and J genes are TRBV20-1 and TRBJ2-1, with a possible D match to TRBD2 (5 bases). This CDR3 contains 15 residues. Trimming pared 2 bases from V and 7 bases from J, leaving 18 bases between. Germline CDR1 DFQATT, CDR2 SNEGSKA (reference sequence). Here the CDR3 reads CSARSRVGPGNEQFF. CDR3 nucleotide sequence: TGCAGTGCTAGATCGCGGGTAGGGCCCGGGAATGAGCAGTTCTTC.

This clonotype was detected only a few times. The chain is built from TRBV28 and TRBJ2-1; TRBD1 aligns across 7 bases. V shed 3 bases, J shed 5 bases, and the junction held 7 bases outside the gene matches. This CDR3 spans 15 amino acids. Germline V CDR1 and CDR2: MDHEN, SYDVKM. The CDR3 reads CASSFKQGIHNEQFF. In nucleotides, the CDR3 is TGTGCCAGCAGTTTCAAACAGGGGATACACAATGAGCAGTTCTTC.

This clonotype appeared a few times. This chain links TRBV6-5 with TRBJ1-5; weak D call: TRBD1 (5 bases). The germline CDR1 and CDR2 sequences are MNHEY and SVGAGI. This CDR3 has 15 amino acids. Trimming stripped 2 bases from V and 9 bases from J, with 17 bases between. CDR3 bases: TGTGCCAGCAGTTACGACCGCAGCCCAGGGTCGCCCCAGCATTTT. Residues: CASSYDRSPGSPQHF.

The chain's CDR3 is CATSSQNRDTQYF. In DNA, the CDR3 is TGTGCCACCAGCAGCCAAAACCGCGATACGCAGTATTTT. The V gene is TRBV15, the J gene TRBJ2-3; the D is unclear. The germline V gene has CDR1 LNHNV and CDR2 YYDKDF (reference sequence). The CDR3 loop spans 13 amino acids. Between the trimmed V and J ends, which lost 3 bases and 6 bases, there was a span of 10 bases.

This clonotype was counted only a few times. The genes are TRBV6-5 and TRBJ2-3; TRBD2 matches 13 bases. V trimming: 2 bases; J trimming: 7 bases; junction bases outside the gene matches: 3. Germline V gene data show CDR1 as MNHEY and CDR2 as SVGAGI. The CDR3 covers 15 residues. The CDR3 loop reads CASSYPTSGGYTQYF. CDR3 DNA: TGTGCCAGCAGTTACCCGACTAGCGGGGGGTATACGCAGTATTTT.

The chain has TRBV10-3 and TRBJ2-3; maybe TRBD2 (6 bases). This CDR3 contains 15 residues. Germline V gives CDR1 ENHRY, CDR2 SYGVKD. Deletions cut 4 bases from V and 4 bases from J, with 15 bases between. The DNA of the CDR3 is TGTGCCATCAGTGCCTCCGGGACTGGGTCAGATACGCAGTATTTT. Amino acids: CAISASGTGSDTQYF.

The V and J genes are TRBV5-1 and TRBJ2-1, with D possibly TRBD2 on 6 matching bases. The germline V gene encodes CDR1 SGHRS and CDR2 YFSETQ. V shed 9 bases and J shed 5 bases, with 18 bases lying between them. The CDR3 covers 14 residues. The CDR3 nucleotides read TGCGCCACCGCCGGGAGTACCCCTCACAATGAGCAGTTCTTC. Its protein is CATAGSTPHNEQFF.

This clonotype has just a few counts. The rearrangement joins TRBV12-3 or TRBV12-4 to TRBJ1-1, with a tentative D call TRBD1 (6 bases). V was pared by 5 bases and J by 4 bases, with 17 bases between. The CDR3 contains 15 residues. CDR3 DNA sequence: TGTGCCAGCAGTAAACCAGGGGACGGAAGCACTGAAGCTTTCTTT. Its translation: CASSKPGDGSTEAFF.

The gene calls are TRBV18 and TRBJ2-2, with TRBD2 identical over 8 bases. CDR1 and CDR2 (germline): KGHSH, LQKENI. Trimming took 0 bases from V and 6 from J; bases not matched to a gene: 9. This CDR3 has 17 residues. The CDR3, as DNA: TGTGCCAGCTCACCACCGACGGGGGGGAAAAAGGCCGGGGAGCTGTTTTTT. Its translation: CASSPPTGGKKAGELFF.

The chain carries TRBV6-2 or TRBV6-3 and TRBJ1-5; D is undetermined. V lost 2 bases to trimming and J lost 2 bases, with 7 bases between them. The CDR3 runs 14 residues. The germline V gene encodes CDR1 MNHEY and CDR2 SVGEGT. The DNA of the CDR3 is TGTGCCAGCAGTTACGGTAGGGGCAATCAGCCCCAGCATTTT. This encodes CASSYGRGNQPQHF.

This clonotype was observed many times. The chain uses TRBV5-1 and TRBJ1-4, with no clear D. Trimming removed 2 bases at V and 0 bases at J, with 5 bases between. Germline CDR1 and CDR2: SGHRS and YFSETQ. The CDR3 is 14 residues long. CDR3 sequence (DNA): TGCGCCAGCAGCTTAGGTGCAACTAATGAAAAACTGTTTTTT. This sequence encodes CASSLGATNEKLFF.

A few counts support this clonotype. A much larger clonotype is one base distant, so this may be a read error. The chain employs TRBV5-1 and TRBJ2-7, with 7 nucleotides matching TRBD1. The CDR3 runs 14 residues. The germline CDR1 and CDR2 sequences are SGHRS and YFSETQ. J lost 0 bases, V lost 1 base, and 1 base had no gene match. CDR3 coding DNA: TGCGCCAGCAGCTTGACAGGGGCCTCCTACGAGCAGTACTTC. This codes for CASSLTGASYEQYF.